This TCR beta chain was observed in a study of blood T cell repertoires in COVID-19. Study as a whole: From the United States, Italy and Spain came samples of acute and convalescent COVID-19. The analysed material was cDNA or gDNA that came from T cells, B-cell-depleted T cells, or PBMCs.

This CDR3 comprises 15 residues. In germline, CDR1 is MDHEN, CDR2 SYDVKM. V lost 6 bases, J lost 4 bases, and 10 bases stayed unmatched. Original methodology: Amplification of reference gene primers provided the estimated nucleated cell counts. Generated by immunoSEQ multiplex PCR, the TCRdb table keeps only in-frame clones and is missing some. V, J and clone size were drawn from that table, and D and trimming were deduced from the DNA. Of 98,000 or so clones listed, over 65% are singletons. This clone was recorded once. This TCR was sampled from a man aged 60-69 years with acute or convalescent COVID-19. The chain is built from TRBV28 and TRBJ1-2, with 8 bases that match TRBD1. The source material was peripheral blood. In nucleotides, the CDR3 is TGTGCCAGCAGCCTTACCTCCGGGACAGGCTATGGCTACACCTTC. Protein sequence: CASSLTSGTGYGYTF.